This passage covers 28 T cell receptor beta chains from one sample sequenced in a study of siplizumab effects on memory and regulatory T cells. Over a period of under 7 days at 37 degrees C, the mixed lymphocyte reaction cells were cocultured. These receptors have no known antigen. Only in-frame clones appear in the TCRdb table, and some are missing; sequencing was by immunoSEQ multiplex PCR. This table holds 9,500 to 11,000 clones, 35% to 55% found once. The sample consisted of CFSE-low (dividing) CD4+ T cells sorted from an allogeneic mixed lymphocyte reaction. These receptor sequences come from a human donor in good health; the cells came from an allogeneic mixed lymphocyte reaction.

This sequence joins TRBV5-4 and TRBJ1-2; D unclear. Germline V gene lookup returns CDR1 SGHNT and CDR2 YYREEE (reference sequence). The CDR3 runs to 13 residues. V lost 0 bases and J 3 bases, leaving 6 bases between the germline ends. The CDR3 spells CASSLGVYYGYTF. CDR3 sequence (DNA): TGTGCCAGCAGCTTGGGCGTTTACTATGGCTACACCTTC.

This clone has only a few counts. The chain combines TRBV7-9 with TRBJ1-5; the D gene is possibly TRBD1 (6 bases). V lost 2 bases to trimming and J lost 11 bases, with 13 bases between them. The length of the CDR3 is 13 residues. Germline-derived CDR1 and CDR2 are SEHNR and FQNEAQ (reference sequence). CDR3 loop: CASSLRQGYTQHF. DNA of the CDR3: TGTGCCAGCAGCTTACGGCAGGGGTATACCCAGCATTTT.

This chain links TRBV19 with TRBJ1-2; D call uncertain. Germline CDR1 reads LNHDA; CDR2 reads SQIVND (reference sequence). This CDR3 region has 12 residues. The V end was cut by 5 bases, the J end by 3 bases, with 7 bases between. The chain's CDR3 is CASSVPYYGYTF. In nucleotides, the CDR3 is TGTGCCAGTAGTGTACCTTACTATGGCTACACCTTC.

This clone is judged medium-sized. The genes are TRBV10-1 and TRBJ1-2; D is unresolved. V lost 0 bases and J 5 bases, leaving 7 bases between the germline ends. The CDR3 totals 13 residues. Germline V lookup: CDR1 WNHNN, CDR2 SYGVQD (reference sequence). Here the CDR3 reads CASSESWDYGYTF. In DNA, the CDR3 is TGCGCCAGCAGTGAGTCTTGGGATTATGGCTACACCTTC.

The chain recombines TRBV18 with TRBJ2-5; D is possibly TRBD2 (6 bases). With the DNA end fitting TRBJ2-7 better, the J assignment may be wrong. Germline V lookup: CDR1 KGHSH, CDR2 LQKENI. CDR3 length equals 17 residues. CDR3 in DNA: TGTGCCAGCTCACCAGGAGTTGGACGGGAGCAAGGCTACGAGCAGTACTTC. This translates into CASSPGVGREQGYEQYF.

This clone has a handful of counts. The chain carries TRBV25-1 and TRBJ1-2, with 9 bases that match TRBD1. Germline CDR1 is MGHDK and CDR2 is SYGVNS. V shed 1 base, J shed 5 bases, and the junction held 5 bases outside the gene matches. The CDR3 consists of 15 residues. The CDR3 region is CASSELGTGQYGYTF. The CDR3 DNA sequence: TGTGCCAGCAGTGAATTAGGGACAGGGCAATATGGCTACACCTTC.

The chain has TRBV5-4 and TRBJ2-7, with a possible D match to TRBD2 (6 bases). Trimming took 0 bases from V and 2 from J, leaving 9 bases between them. Germline V gene sequence: CDR1 SGHNT, CDR2 YYREEE (reference sequence). There are 14 residues in the CDR3. CDR3 sequence (DNA): TGTGCCAGCAGCTTGGGTCGGGAGACCTACGAGCAGTACTTC. Protein sequence: CASSLGRETYEQYF.

This clone was picked up a small number of times. The CDR3 sequence is CASSLDNSRRTGNTIYF. The CDR3 DNA reads as TGCGCCAGCAGCTTGGATAATTCCCGTCGAACTGGAAACACCATATATTTT. This chain uses TRBV5-1 with TRBJ1-3; D is unresolved. Trimming cost V 0 bases and J 2 bases, with 15 bases left between them. The CDR3 contains 17 residues. Germline V lookup: CDR1 SGHRS, CDR2 YFSETQ.

The chain employs TRBV7-9 and TRBJ1-2, with D tentatively TRBD1 (6 bases). The germline V and J ends were trimmed by 1 base and 4 bases, with 10 bases remaining between them. This CDR3 spans 14 amino acids. Germline V gives CDR1 SEHNR, CDR2 FQNEAQ (reference sequence). The CDR3 reads CASSLDRTAYGYTF. CDR3 in DNA: TGTGCCAGCAGCTTAGACCGGACAGCCTATGGCTACACCTTC.

This clone was counted only a few times. The J gene is TRBJ2-2, the V gene TRBV5-1; TRBD2 matches at 11 bases. Germline V gene data show CDR1 as SGHRS and CDR2 as YFSETQ. Trimming at V came to 6 bases and at J to 6 bases, leaving 7 bases not matched to a gene. CDR3 size: 15 residues. CDR3 nucleotides: TGCGCCAGCATGCTCCTAGCGGGAGGCTCCGGGGAGCTGTTTTTT. Translating it yields CASMLLAGGSGELFF.

This clone has a handful of counts. The chain recombines TRBV30 with TRBJ1-6; D unclear. The CDR3 has 13 residues. Germline loops: CDR1 GTSNPN, CDR2 SVGIG (reference sequence). Trimming left V 2 bases short and J 5 bases short, with 7 bases between. For the CDR3, the DNA is TGTGCCTGGAGTTACCGTAATAATTCACCCCTCCACTTT. This codes for CAWSYRNNSPLHF.

This clone was seen more than once but under ten times. V and J are TRBV7-9 and TRBJ2-1; D possibly corresponds to TRBD1 (6 bases). CDR1 and CDR2 from the germline V gene are SEHNR and FQNEAQ (reference sequence). V was cut by 5 bases and J by 1 base, with 12 bases left in between. The CDR3 runs 15 residues. CDR3: CASSAQGLSYNEQFF. The CDR3 DNA reads TGTGCCAGCAGCGCACAGGGCTTGTCCTACAATGAGCAGTTCTTC.

The chain couples TRBV5-1 to TRBJ2-2; D is uncertain. The V and J ends lost 3 bases and 1 base respectively, with 1 base between them. Germline V lookup: CDR1 SGHRS, CDR2 YFSETQ. This CDR3 contains 12 residues. CDR3 region: CASSWNTGELFF. Here the CDR3 DNA reads TGCGCCAGCAGCTGGAACACCGGGGAGCTGTTTTTT.

The V call is TRBV5-1, the J call TRBJ2-7, with D possibly being TRBD1 (5 bases). The CDR3 contains 13 residues. Germline lookup yields CDR1 SGHRS and CDR2 YFSETQ. With 3 bases removed from V and 5 bases from J, the gap between germline ends came to 12 bases. The chain's CDR3 is CASSSQGSHEQYF. DNA of the CDR3: TGCGCCAGCAGCTCCCAGGGTTCCCACGAGCAGTACTTC.

This clone was seen a few times. Compared with germline, one end of the junction differs, possibly owing to a read error. The rearrangement uses TRBV27 and TRBJ1-5; TRBD1 aligns across 10 bases. The germline gives CDR1 MNHEY, CDR2 SMNVEV (reference sequence). The CDR3 contains 14 residues. The CDR3 protein is CATSGDRGFTSQHF. DNA for the CDR3: TGTGCCACCAGTGGGGACAGGGGTTTTACGTCCCAGCATTTT.

The chain has TRBV28 and TRBJ1-2; D is uncertain. The CDR3 runs to 12 residues. The V end lost 11 bases, the J end lost 3 bases, and 13 bases lay between the germline ends. Looked up from germline, CDR1 is MDHEN and CDR2 is SYDVKM. The CDR3 DNA is TGTGCCTCCTCCGGTTCGCACTATGGCTACACCTTC. It is translated as CASSGSHYGYTF.

DNA of the CDR3: TGTGCCAGCAGCCAAGATAGCAGAGTAGCCTACGAGCAGTACTTC. It translates to CASSQDSRVAYEQYF. The chain recombines TRBV4-2 with TRBJ2-7; D is unclear. V lost 0 bases and J 2 bases, leaving 11 bases between the germline ends. CDR3 size: 15 residues. Per the germline V gene, CDR1 is LGHNA and CDR2 is YNFKEQ.

The chain links TRBV27 to TRBJ2-5, with 9 bases matching TRBD2. The DNA end is more similar to TRBJ2-7, so the J call may be wrong. Per the germline V gene, CDR1 is MNHEY and CDR2 is SMNVEV (reference sequence). The CDR3 consists of 19 residues. The CDR3: CASHPVRVAGVLPQYEQYF. The CDR3 nucleotides read TGTGCCAGCCACCCGGTCAGAGTAGCGGGAGTTCTACCTCAGTACGAGCAGTACTTC.

The chain uses TRBV10-1 and TRBJ2-2; D call uncertain. The germline gives CDR1 WNHNN, CDR2 SYGVQD (reference sequence). The CDR3 has 13 amino acids. The V and J ends lost 7 bases and 2 bases respectively, with 8 bases between them. CDR3 in amino acids: CASTGGNTGELFF. CDR3 bases: TGCGCCAGCACCGGTGGAAACACCGGGGAGCTGTTTTTT.

The chain has TRBV2 and TRBJ1-1; 7 bases are shared with TRBD1. Germline trimming cut 6 bases from V and 4 bases from J; bases unmatched to any gene: 5. The CDR3 totals 13 residues. Germline loops: CDR1 SNHLY, CDR2 FYNNEI. The CDR3: CASRTGTFTEAFF. The DNA for the CDR3 is TGTGCCAGCAGGACAGGGACCTTCACTGAAGCTTTCTTT.

The CDR3 region has the DNA TGTGCCAGCAGTTACGGGGGTGGGAACACTGAAGCTTTCTTT. This translates into CASSYGGGNTEAFF. This chain connects TRBV6-6 to TRBJ1-1; a weak D match, TRBD1 (5 bases). CDR1 is MNHNY and CDR2 is SVGAGI in the germline V gene (reference sequence). The CDR3 extends over 14 amino acids. V was cut by 2 bases and J by 1 base, with 8 bases left in between.

About this clone: This may stem from a read error, because a much larger clone lies one nucleotide away. Distinct nucleotide sequences in the sample also encode this CDR3. The gene calls are TRBV20-1 and TRBJ2-7; D is uncertain. This CDR3 is built from 11 residues. V was shortened by 3 bases and J by 4 bases, with 7 bases between the two germline ends. Germline CDR1 and CDR2: DFQATT and SNEGSKA (reference sequence). DNA for the CDR3: TGCAGTGCTAGGCGAGATTACGAGCAGTACTTC. It specifies CSARRDYEQYF.

In this sample, this clone turned up a few times. The chain recombines TRBV10-3 with TRBJ2-3; D is perhaps TRBD2 (5 bases). Looked up from germline, CDR1 is ENHRY and CDR2 is SYGVKD. This CDR3 is 14 amino acids long. The germline V and J ends were trimmed by 8 bases and 3 bases, with 15 bases remaining between them. CDR3 region: CAIRGRGSTDTQYF. CDR3 nucleotides: TGTGCCATCCGCGGTCGGGGTTCAACAGATACGCAGTATTTT.

V is TRBV11-2 and J is TRBJ2-2; D might be TRBD1 or TRBD2, each matching 5 bases. CDR1 and CDR2 (germline): SGHAT, FQNNGV. The CDR3 extends over 16 amino acids. Trimming shortened V by 3 bases and J by 6 bases, and 17 bases separated the two germline ends. CDR3 in DNA: TGTGCCAGCAGCTTCCCAGGGTACCAGGGAGCCGGGGAGCTGTTTTTT. It codes for CASSFPGYQGAGELFF.

The V and J genes are TRBV4-1 and TRBJ2-7; D not certain. Per germline, CDR1 MGHRA and CDR2 YSYEKL. The CDR3 is made up of 15 amino acids. V was clipped by 0 bases and J by 1 base, with 10 bases between them. The CDR3 here is CASSQDMGRSYEQYF. In DNA form, the CDR3 reads TGCGCCAGCAGCCAAGATATGGGTCGTTCCTACGAGCAGTACTTC.

This rearrangement joins TRBV18 to TRBJ1-1; D is possibly TRBD1 (5 bases). CDR3 length: 15 amino acids. Germline V lookup: CDR1 KGHSH, CDR2 LQKENI. Trimming took off 2 bases at V and 0 bases at J, with 10 bases between the two ends. CDR3 in DNA: TGTGCCAGCTCACCAACGGGGCGGGTGAACACTGAAGCTTTCTTT. Protein product: CASSPTGRVNTEAFF. Looking up the rest from reference TRBV18 and TRBJ1-1 gives the full variable domain: NAGVMQNPRHLVRRRGQEARLRCSPMKGHSHVYWYRQLPEEGLKFMVYLQKENIIDESGMPKERFSAEFPKEGPSILRIQQVVRGDSAAYFCASSPTGRVNTEAFFGQGTRLTVV.

A note on this clone: This sequence may be a read error, since a much larger clone differs from it by one base. J is TRBJ2-2 and V is TRBV7-7, with no clear D. CDR3 size: 14 residues. CDR1 and CDR2 from the germline V gene are SSHAT and FNYEAQ (reference sequence). The CDR3 nucleotides read TGTGCCGGCAGCTTAGCTCTATTCAGCGGGGAGCTGTTTTTT. Protein: CAGSLALFSGELFF.

V gene TRBV25-1 combines with J gene TRBJ2-4; 8 bases map to TRBD1. V lost 4 bases to trimming and J lost 0 bases; unmatched junction nucleotides: 8. CDR3 length: 17 residues. Germline-derived CDR1 and CDR2 are MGHDK and SYGVNS. CDR3 sequence (DNA): TGTGCCAGCAGTGCTTTAGGACAGGGAAAAGCCAAAAACATTCAGTACTTC. Protein: CASSALGQGKAKNIQYF.